The clone carrying this T cell receptor (beta chain) was seen ten or more times. The antigen remains unidentified. Tagging with unique molecular identifiers was applied to individual cDNA molecules. Via MiXCR, TCRdb re-called the 5' RACE reads, giving one row per CDR3 protein. Among 65,000 to 75,000 distinct CDR3 sequences listed, approximately 4.6% were seen once. This sample was included in a study of early T cells in non-severe SARS-CoV-2 infection. Study in general: The authors sequenced bulk RNA from unsorted whole blood, leaving chains unpaired. Findings and limits, study-wide: Comparison of clonotypes with VDJdb favored anti-spike CD8 responses while missing private and CD4 specificities.

Germline CDR1 and CDR2: DFQATT and SNEGSKA (reference sequence). The ends were cut back, 5 bases at V and 7 bases at J, with 16 bases in the middle. The CDR3 covers 13 residues. The source is an adult who was a healthcare worker with PCR-confirmed SARS-CoV-2 infection or an uninfected control (not recorded which). The donor label of this sample is uncertain. The sample consisted of whole blood, taken at baseline. The rearrangement links TRBV20-1 to TRBJ2-3; no reliable D call. Here the CDR3 reads CSAGATRANTQYF. For the CDR3, the DNA is TGCAGTGCTGGAGCCACCCGGGCGAATACGCAGTATTTT.